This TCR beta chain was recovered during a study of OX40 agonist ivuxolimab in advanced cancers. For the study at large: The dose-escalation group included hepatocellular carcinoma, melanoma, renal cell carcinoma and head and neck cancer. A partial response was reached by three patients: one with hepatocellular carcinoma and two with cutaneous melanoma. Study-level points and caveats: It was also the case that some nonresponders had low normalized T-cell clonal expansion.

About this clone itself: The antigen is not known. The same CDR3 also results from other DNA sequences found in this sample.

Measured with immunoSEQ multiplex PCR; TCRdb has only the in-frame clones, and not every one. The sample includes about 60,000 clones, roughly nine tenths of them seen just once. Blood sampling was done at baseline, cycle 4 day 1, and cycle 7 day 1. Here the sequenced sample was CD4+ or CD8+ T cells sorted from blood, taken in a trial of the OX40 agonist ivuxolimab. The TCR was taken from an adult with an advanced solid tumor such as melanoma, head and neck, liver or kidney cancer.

CDR3 DNA sequence: TGTGCCAGCAGTTACCGGGGCGGTTACGAGCAGTACTTC. The encoded protein is CASSYRGGYEQYF. The chain links TRBV6-5 to TRBJ2-7, with D possibly being TRBD1 or TRBD2 (5 bases each). Deletions cut 2 bases from V and 4 bases from J, with 9 bases between. Germline CDR1 reads MNHEY; CDR2 reads SVGAGI. The CDR3 is made up of 13 amino acids.